A single sample gave rise to the 20 T cell receptor beta chains below, sequenced in a study of somatic mutations in cytotoxic T cells in rheumatoid arthritis. TCRdb's table, derived via immunoSEQ multiplex PCR, lists solely in-frame clones and lacks some. The sample includes some 20,000 clones, under 85% seen only once; the top ten take around an eighth. Source material: CD8+ T cells sorted from blood. These receptor sequences come from an adult with rheumatoid arthritis.

CDR3 residues: CASGLVGTSGSSYNEQFF. The CDR3 DNA reads TGTGCTAGTGGTTTGGTAGGGACTAGCGGGAGCTCCTACAATGAGCAGTTCTTC. V is TRBV12-5 and J is TRBJ2-1; 14 positions agree with TRBD2. Trimming cost V 0 bases and J 0 bases; bases outside gene matches: 1. The CDR3 has 18 amino acids. In germline, CDR1 is LGHNT, CDR2 FRNRAP.

This sequence joins TRBV15 and TRBJ2-7, with a weak D call TRBD2 (7 bases). Looked up from germline, CDR1 is LNHNV and CDR2 is YYDKDF (reference sequence). The V and J ends lost 0 bases and 5 bases respectively, with 14 bases between them. The CDR3 sequence is 15 residues long. CDR3 amino acids: CATSRDRGAGNEQYF. The CDR3 DNA sequence: TGTGCCACCAGCAGAGACCGGGGGGCGGGTAACGAGCAGTACTTC.

The rearrangement uses TRBV11-2 and TRBJ2-7, with D perhaps matching TRBD2 (6 bases). Trimming took 1 base from V and 0 from J, leaving 10 bases between them. Germline assignment: CDR1 SGHAT and CDR2 FQNNGV. There are 15 residues in the CDR3. The CDR3 sequence: CASSLGSGSSYEQYF. The CDR3 coding sequence is TGTGCCAGCAGCTTAGGTAGCGGTAGCTCCTACGAGCAGTACTTC. The entire variable domain, with the rest obtained from reference TRBV11-2 and TRBJ2-7, is as follows: EAGVAQSPRYKIIEKRQSVAFWCNPISGHATLYWYQQILGQGPKLLIQFQNNGVVDDSQLPKDRFSAERLKGVDSTLKIQPAKLEDSAVYLCASSLGSGSSYEQYFGPGTRLTVT.

The chain recombines TRBV6-6 with TRBJ2-7, with 10 bases fitting TRBD1. Losses at the gene ends were 5 bases for V and 7 bases for J; bases not matched to a gene: 8. The CDR3 consists of 14 residues. Per the germline V gene, CDR1 is MNHNY and CDR2 is SVGAGI (reference sequence). DNA of the CDR3: TGTGCCAGCAGTAAACGGGACAGGGGAGGGGAGCAGTACGTC. It codes for CASSKRDRGGEQYV.

Of note for this clone: The junction differs from germline at one of its ends, possibly a read error. The chain has TRBV6-1 and TRBJ1-6; 8 bases are a match to TRBD1. CDR3 length equals 15 residues. Per the germline V gene, CDR1 is MNHNS and CDR2 is SASEGT. The CDR3 bases are TGTGCCAGCCAGGACAGGGCCTCCGATAATTCACCCCTCCACTTT. Residues: CASQDRASDNSPLHF.

CDR3 sequence reads: CSVGGLAGNNEQFF. The CDR3 coding sequence is TGCAGCGTTGGGGGACTAGCGGGAAATAATGAGCAGTTCTTC. This chain connects TRBV29-1 to TRBJ2-1; 13 bases match TRBD2. The CDR3 consists of 14 residues. Germline V CDR1 and CDR2: SQVTM, ANQGSEA. The V and J ends lost 4 bases and 7 bases, in that order; junction bases with no gene match: 4.

This sequence joins TRBV6-6 and TRBJ1-5; 8 bases fit TRBD1. CDR1 MNHNY and CDR2 SVGAGI come from the germline V gene (reference sequence). The CDR3 has 15 residues. V shed 2 bases and J 7 bases; nucleotides not matched to a gene: 7. Here the CDR3 DNA reads TGTGCCAGCAGTTACCCGGGACAGGTTTTACAGCCCCAGCATTTT. Its protein is CASSYPGQVLQPQHF.

V gene TRBV15 combines with J gene TRBJ2-7; D ambiguous. CDR3 size: 14 residues. Between the trimmed V and J ends, which lost 5 bases and 3 bases, there was a span of 14 bases. CDR1 is LNHNV and CDR2 is YYDKDF in the germline V gene (reference sequence). This CDR3 reads CATSPAVGIYEQYF. CDR3 bases: TGTGCCACCAGCCCAGCAGTAGGGATCTACGAGCAGTACTTC. The full variable domain, completed using reference TRBV15 and TRBJ2-7, is DAMVIQNPRYQVTQFGKPVTLSCSQTLNHNVMYWYQQKSSQAPKLLFHYYDKDFNNEADTPDNFQSRRPNTSFCFLDIRSPGLGDTAMYLCATSPAVGIYEQYFGPGTRLTVT.

V and J are TRBV28 and TRBJ2-3, with 10 bases that match TRBD2. The CDR3 is 20 residues long. From germline, CDR1 is MDHEN and CDR2 SYDVKM. After removal of 5 bases from V and 0 bases from J, the junction contained 17 bases not matched to a gene. CDR3: CASSPELRAGGDPSTDTQYF. CDR3 coding DNA: TGTGCCAGCAGTCCCGAACTGCGAGCGGGGGGGGATCCTAGCACAGATACGCAGTATTTT.

This chain links TRBV7-9 with TRBJ1-3, with D possibly TRBD1 on 6 matching bases. Looked up from germline, CDR1 is SEHNR and CDR2 is FQNEAQ (reference sequence). This CDR3 contains 16 residues. V dropped 5 bases and J dropped 0 bases, with 14 bases sitting between them. Here the CDR3 reads CASSHPGHSSGNTIYF. The CDR3, as DNA: TGTGCCAGCAGCCATCCGGGACACAGCTCTGGAAACACCATATATTTT.

This rearrangement joins TRBV27 to TRBJ2-7; 9 positions match TRBD2. Germline values: CDR1 MNHEY, CDR2 SMNVEV (reference sequence). Trimming at V came to 6 bases and at J to 2 bases, leaving 11 bases not matched to a gene. The CDR3 contains 16 residues. CDR3 nucleotide sequence: TGTGCCAGCAGAGCGAGCGGGAGGCCCGACACCTACGAGCAGTACTTC. Its translation: CASRASGRPDTYEQYF.

The chain has TRBV27 and TRBJ1-2, with 8 nucleotides matching TRBD1. CDR1 is MNHEY, CDR2 SMNVEV, per germline (reference sequence). The CDR3 spans 14 residues. V shed 6 bases, J shed 8 bases, and the junction held 11 bases outside the gene matches. The DNA for the CDR3 is TGTGCCAGCAGGCACAGGGGGGCCCTGCGCGGCTACACCTTC. As protein: CASRHRGALRGYTF.

The chain recombines TRBV7-8 with TRBJ2-2; tentative D call: TRBD2 (6 bases). Trimming stripped 1 base from V and 0 bases from J, with 21 bases between. Germline V CDR1 and CDR2: SGHVS, FQNEAQ. The CDR3 has 20 amino acids. The CDR3: CASSLEGSPGGTANTGELFF. The CDR3, as DNA: TGTGCCAGCAGCTTAGAAGGGAGTCCGGGCGGGACCGCGAACACCGGGGAGCTGTTTTTT. The full variable domain, completed using reference TRBV7-8 and TRBJ2-2, is GAGVSQSPRYKVAKRGQDVALRCDPISGHVSLFWYQQALGQGPEFLTYFQNEAQLDKSGLPSDRFFAERPEGSVSTLKIQRTQQEDSAVYLCASSLEGSPGGTANTGELFFGEGSRLTVL.

The chain carries TRBV2 and TRBJ1-1; D remains ambiguous. The V end was cut by 9 bases, the J end by 7 bases, with 21 bases between. There are 14 residues in the CDR3. Germline V gives CDR1 SNHLY, CDR2 FYNNEI. The CDR3 coding sequence is TGTGCCAGTTCCAGGTACTCTTTCGCGGGTGAAGCTTTCTTT. This translates into CASSRYSFAGEAFF.

The genes are TRBV5-1 and TRBJ1-2; no firm D call. V was cut by 1 base and J by 7 bases, with 11 bases left in between. The germline CDR1 and CDR2 sequences are SGHRS and YFSETQ. CDR3 length: 13 amino acids. CDR3 sequence reads: CASSLSGGSGYTF. The CDR3 DNA is TGCGCCAGCAGCTTGTCCGGAGGTAGTGGCTACACCTTC. Supplemented by reference TRBV5-1 and TRBJ1-2, the full variable domain reads KAGVTQTPRYLIKTRGQQVTLSCSPISGHRSVSWYQQTPGQGLQFLFEYFSETQRNKGNFPGRFSGRQFSNSRSEMNVSTLELGDSALYLCASSLSGGSGYTFGSGTRLTVV.

V is TRBV2 and J is TRBJ1-3; D possibly corresponds to TRBD1 (5 bases). The CDR3 is 15 amino acids. The germline gives CDR1 SNHLY, CDR2 FYNNEI. V lost 6 bases and J 1 base, leaving 13 bases between the germline ends. The CDR3 DNA reads as TGTGCCAGCAGGGCCTCGGGGGGGTCTGGAAACACCATATATTTT. Protein sequence: CASRASGGSGNTIYF.

The V and J genes are TRBV2 and TRBJ1-6; TRBD1 matches 10 bases. J was trimmed by 0 bases and V by 6 bases; bases with no gene match: 5. Germline CDR1 and CDR2: SNHLY and FYNNEI. This CDR3 is 17 amino acids long. For the CDR3, the DNA is TGTGCCAGCAGGGTGGGACAGGGGAGCTCCTATAATTCACCCCTCCACTTT. Translated, it gives CASRVGQGSSYNSPLHF.

Only one count was recorded for this clone. This chain uses TRBV13 with TRBJ1-4; D uncertain. CDR3 length equals 15 residues. V lost 1 base to trimming and J lost 4 bases, with 10 bases between them. Germline V gives CDR1 PRHDT, CDR2 FYEKMQ (reference sequence). CDR3: CASSLARRNNEKLFF. In nucleotides, the CDR3 is TGTGCCAGCAGCTTAGCCCGACGGAATAATGAAAAACTGTTTTTT.

The rearrangement uses TRBV19 and TRBJ1-2; no reliable D call. Germline-derived CDR1 and CDR2 are LNHDA and SQIVND (reference sequence). The CDR3 extends over 16 amino acids. Between the trimmed V and J ends, which lost 4 bases and 4 bases, there was a span of 19 bases. In nucleotides, the CDR3 is TGTGCCAGTAGTAGTTCCTGGAGTAGAATGGCCTATGGCTACACCTTC. It encodes CASSSSWSRMAYGYTF.

The rearrangement joins TRBV7-3 to TRBJ2-7; 10 nucleotides match TRBD2. V lost 5 bases to trimming and J lost 2 bases; unmatched junction nucleotides: 9. The CDR3 covers 16 residues. CDR1 is SGHTA and CDR2 is FQGTGA in the germline V gene. For the CDR3, the DNA is TGTGCCAGCAGCCCGTGGCCTAGCGGGAGACCCTACGAGCAGTACTTC. It translates to CASSPWPSGRPYEQYF.